The next 24 T cell receptor beta chains were all read from a single sample in a study of PD-1 blockade in classical Hodgkin lymphoma. Libraries were prepared by immunoSEQ multiplex PCR; TCRdb keeps only in-frame clonotypes and omits some of them. Among tens of thousands of clones listed, about 91% were seen once. No patient escaped relapse after autologous stem cell transplantation, and brentuximab vedotin exposure varied. Source: peripheral blood mononuclear cells (PBMCs), taken before the second cycle of nivolumab. The receptors derive from a human donor with classical Hodgkin lymphoma.

The chain couples TRBV7-2 to TRBJ1-5; D unresolved. Germline V lookup: CDR1 SGHTA, CDR2 FQGNSA. The CDR3 totals 12 residues. V was clipped by 5 bases and J by 4 bases, with 6 bases between them. The CDR3 DNA follows: TGTGCCAGCAGCCCGTTTAATCAGCCCCAGCATTTT. Translation: CASSPFNQPQHF. Together with reference TRBV7-2 and TRBJ1-5, the CDR3 gives the full variable domain: GAGVSQSPSNKVTEKGKDVELRCDPISGHTALYWYRQSLGQGLEFLIYFQGNSAPDKSGLPSDRFSAERTGGSVSTLTIQRTQQEDSAVYLCASSPFNQPQHFGDGTRLSIL.

This rearrangement joins TRBV19 to TRBJ2-5; D is unresolved. From germline, CDR1 is LNHDA and CDR2 SQIVND (reference sequence). The CDR3 is 13 amino acids. Trimming shortened V by 7 bases and J by 2 bases, and 11 bases separated the two germline ends. The CDR3 bases are TGTGCCAGTATTGGGGTCGATCAAGAGACCCAGTACTTC. It is translated as CASIGVDQETQYF.

The V and J genes are TRBV27 and TRBJ2-7, with 14 nucleotides matching TRBD2. CDR1 and CDR2 from the germline V gene are MNHEY and SMNVEV (reference sequence). This CDR3 is built from 15 residues. With 3 bases clipped from V and 3 bases from J, the junction kept 1 base outside the gene matches. CDR3 in DNA: TGTGCCAGCAGTTTGGGGACTAGCGGGAGCTACGAGCAGTACTTC. It yields the protein CASSLGTSGSYEQYF.

The rearrangement joins TRBV14 to TRBJ1-2; D is undetermined. V lost 0 bases, J lost 1 base, and 9 bases lay in between. The germline CDR1 and CDR2 sequences are SGHDN and FVKESK. The CDR3 length is 15 residues. The CDR3 region is CASSQEALFNYGYTF. CDR3 coding DNA: TGTGCCAGCAGCCAAGAGGCCCTCTTTAACTATGGCTACACCTTC.

This chain connects TRBV6-5 to TRBJ2-2; TRBD2 matches 8 bases. Germline assignment: CDR1 MNHEY and CDR2 SVGAGI. The J segment lost 5 bases and the V segment lost 7 bases, leaving 3 bases of the junction unmatched. The CDR3 contains 13 residues. The CDR3 sequence is CASTRGGTGELFF. Written as DNA, the CDR3 is TGTGCCAGCACTCGGGGGGGGACCGGGGAGCTGTTTTTT.

This clone was seen only once. The chain employs TRBV6-1 and TRBJ2-7; D might be TRBD2 (5 bases). CDR3 length: 13 amino acids. Germline V CDR1 and CDR2: MNHNS, SASEGT. V lost 5 bases to trimming and J lost 1 base, with 9 bases between them. The CDR3: CASSPGESYEQYF. The CDR3 nucleotides read TGTGCCAGCAGTCCCGGGGAGTCCTACGAGCAGTACTTC.

The rearrangement joins TRBV19 to TRBJ2-2; the match to TRBD2 covers 11 bases. The V segment lost 3 bases and the J segment 3 bases; nucleotides outside the gene matches: 9. CDR1 is LNHDA, CDR2 SQIVND, per germline (reference sequence). The CDR3 is made up of 18 amino acids. The CDR3 here is CASSIGGLAGGHTGELFF. CDR3 nucleotide sequence: TGTGCCAGTAGTATTGGAGGGCTAGCGGGGGGACACACCGGGGAGCTGTTTTTT.

The V gene is TRBV5-5, the J gene TRBJ2-7; unclear D gene. The CDR3 spans 15 residues. Per the germline V gene, CDR1 is SGHKS and CDR2 is YYEKEE (reference sequence). V was trimmed by 0 bases and J by 0 bases, leaving 10 bases between them. The CDR3 here is CASSLGPGDSYEQYF. The CDR3 DNA follows: TGTGCCAGCAGCTTGGGGCCAGGCGACTCCTACGAGCAGTACTTC.

This clone was detected once. The J gene is TRBJ1-1, the V gene TRBV6-5, with D perhaps matching TRBD1 (5 bases). Trimming removed 0 bases from V and 6 bases from J, with 14 bases in between. The germline CDR1 and CDR2 sequences are MNHEY and SVGAGI. This CDR3 region has 15 residues. The CDR3 here is CASSYSARLRAEAFF. The CDR3 DNA follows: TGTGCCAGCAGTTACTCTGCACGACTCAGGGCTGAAGCTTTCTTT.

This clone has only one observation. V usage is TRBV6-1 and J usage is TRBJ1-3; unclear D gene. Germline V gene data show CDR1 as MNHNS and CDR2 as SASEGT. V was trimmed by 0 bases and J by 0 bases, leaving 15 bases between them. This CDR3 region has 18 residues. The CDR3 nucleotides read TGTGCCAGCAGTGAAGCGGGGATAAGCCCCGGCTCTGGAAACACCATATATTTT. Its translation is CASSEAGISPGSGNTIYF.

The rearrangement links TRBV16 to TRBJ1-1; D is undetermined. The CDR3 is 14 amino acids. V was cut by 1 base and J by 2 bases, with 8 bases left in between. Germline V gene lookup returns CDR1 KGHSY and CDR2 FQNENV. DNA for the CDR3: TGTGCCAGCAGCCAATTGGCAGGAAACACTGAAGCTTTCTTT. Translated: CASSQLAGNTEAFF.

The genes are TRBV7-2 and TRBJ2-5, with 11 bases lining up with TRBD2. Germline V gene data show CDR1 as SGHTA and CDR2 as FQGNSA. V was pared by 3 bases and J by 1 base, with 4 bases of the junction left unmatched. CDR3 length: 16 residues. The CDR3 sequence: CASSFGLAGGQETQYF. In DNA form, the CDR3 reads TGTGCCAGCAGCTTTGGGCTAGCGGGAGGCCAAGAGACCCAGTACTTC. The full variable domain, completed using reference TRBV7-2 and TRBJ2-5, is GAGVSQSPSNKVTEKGKDVELRCDPISGHTALYWYRQSLGQGLEFLIYFQGNSAPDKSGLPSDRFSAERTGGSVSTLTIQRTQQEDSAVYLCASSFGLAGGQETQYFGPGTRLLVL.

The chain combines TRBV5-6 with TRBJ2-7; TRBD1 might be the D (6 bases). CDR1 SGHDT and CDR2 YYEEEE come from the germline V gene. The CDR3 contains 15 residues. V was cut by 4 bases and J by 1 base, with 15 bases left in between. The DNA of the CDR3 is TGTGCCAGCAGCCCGGGACATTCGGGGTCCTACGAGCAGTACTTC. The encoded protein is CASSPGHSGSYEQYF.

This clone was seen only a few times. The rearrangement joins TRBV10-1 to TRBJ1-2, with TRBD1 identical over 10 bases. Germline-derived CDR1 and CDR2 are WNHNN and SYGVQD (reference sequence). The CDR3 covers 14 residues. J gave up 4 bases and V 5 bases, and 4 bases lay outside the gene matches. DNA for the CDR3: TGCGCCAGCAGTCCCGGGACAGGGGCCTATGGCTACACCTTC. Amino acids: CASSPGTGAYGYTF.

The V and J genes are TRBV7-9 and TRBJ2-2, with D possibly matching TRBD1 (5 bases). The germline CDR1 and CDR2 sequences are SEHNR and FQNEAQ (reference sequence). V gave up 6 bases and J gave up 6 bases, with 14 bases separating them. CDR3 length: 14 residues. CDR3 sequence: CASRLQVLAGELFF. The DNA for the CDR3 is TGTGCCAGCAGACTACAGGTTTTAGCCGGGGAGCTGTTTTTT.

This rearrangement joins TRBV4-2 to TRBJ2-3; TRBD1 might be the D (7 bases). The germline V gene encodes CDR1 LGHNA and CDR2 YNFKEQ. The CDR3 sequence is 19 residues long. Trimming left V 0 bases short and J 1 base short, with 20 bases between. CDR3 nucleotides: TGTGCCAGCAGCCAAGAACGGACAGGTCGGGGGATACGCACAGATACGCAGTATTTT. Protein sequence: CASSQERTGRGIRTDTQYF.

The gene calls are TRBV19 and TRBJ2-2, with D unclear. The V end lost 3 bases, the J end lost 7 bases, and 6 bases lay between the germline ends. This CDR3 has 12 residues. CDR1 is LNHDA and CDR2 is SQIVND in the germline V gene (reference sequence). The CDR3 protein is CASSIRVGELFF. The DNA for the CDR3 is TGTGCCAGTAGTATCCGGGTCGGGGAGCTGTTTTTT.

The chain combines TRBV4-1 with TRBJ2-7; unclear D gene. CDR1 and CDR2 (germline): MGHRA, YSYEKL. CDR3 length: 15 amino acids. With 2 bases removed from V and 2 bases from J, the gap between germline ends came to 13 bases. The CDR3 here is CASSQYEEQTYEQYF. In DNA, the CDR3 is TGCGCCAGCAGCCAATACGAAGAACAGACCTACGAGCAGTACTTC.

V gene TRBV7-8 combines with J gene TRBJ2-7; 7 bases agree with TRBD2. There are 15 residues in the CDR3. The V gene end was trimmed by 1 base and the J gene end by 0 bases; junction bases not matched to a gene: 3. CDR1 is SGHVS, CDR2 FQNEAQ, per germline. CDR3 in amino acids: CASSLGGRASYEQYF. The DNA for the CDR3 is TGTGCCAGCAGCTTAGGAGGGAGGGCCTCCTACGAGCAGTACTTC. Full variable domain (missing parts from reference TRBV7-8 and TRBJ2-7): GAGVSQSPRYKVAKRGQDVALRCDPISGHVSLFWYQQALGQGPEFLTYFQNEAQLDKSGLPSDRFFAERPEGSVSTLKIQRTQQEDSAVYLCASSLGGRASYEQYFGPGTRLTVT.

The gene calls are TRBV19 and TRBJ1-5; 9 nucleotides align to TRBD1. The CDR3 is made up of 15 amino acids. The trim removed 1 base at V and 12 bases at J, leaving 10 bases unmatched. Germline V gene sequence: CDR1 LNHDA, CDR2 SQIVND (reference sequence). This CDR3 is CASSIATRGQGSQHF. DNA for the CDR3: TGTGCCAGTAGTATAGCGACCCGGGGACAGGGCAGCCAGCATTTT.

V is TRBV10-2 and J is TRBJ2-5, with 8 bases fitting TRBD1. With 8 bases clipped from V and 4 bases from J, the junction kept 3 bases outside the gene matches. Germline V gives CDR1 WSHSY, CDR2 SAAADI. The CDR3 has 12 amino acids. In DNA form, the CDR3 reads TGCGCCAGCGGACAGGGAATAGAGACCCAGTACTTC. Translation gives CASGQGIETQYF.

The rearrangement joins TRBV5-1 to TRBJ2-5; 8 positions agree with TRBD2. Trimming removed 7 bases from V and 5 bases from J; junction bases left unmatched: 13. This CDR3 is 15 amino acids long. The germline CDR1 and CDR2 sequences are SGHRS and YFSETQ. In DNA, the CDR3 is TGCGCCAGCGCGCTGGCGGGGGGAGCTGGGGAGACCCAGTACTTC. Translation: CASALAGGAGETQYF.

The rearrangement joins TRBV27 to TRBJ2-2; no firm D call. The V gene lost 6 bases and the J gene lost 6 bases, with 14 bases spanning the gap. The CDR3 covers 14 residues. Germline V gives CDR1 MNHEY, CDR2 SMNVEV (reference sequence). The CDR3 loop is CASSPTDISGELFF. Here the CDR3 DNA reads TGTGCCAGCAGCCCAACCGACATTTCCGGGGAGCTGTTTTTT.

The CDR3 sequence is CASSFRGVTNEKLFF. CDR3 nucleotides: TGTGCCAGCAGTTTCAGGGGTGTAACTAATGAAAAACTGTTTTTT. The genes are TRBV28 and TRBJ1-4; weak D call: TRBD1 (6 bases). V lost 3 bases and J lost 1, with 9 bases in between. This CDR3 has 15 residues. The germline V gene encodes CDR1 MDHEN and CDR2 SYDVKM.